The sequence of this T cell receptor (beta chain) was determined in a study of T-cell reconstitution after alpha-beta-depleted transplantation in children. The V gene's germline CDR1 is DFQATT and CDR2 SNEGSKA (reference sequence). The CDR3 runs 15 residues. J was trimmed by 5 bases and V by 1 base; bases with no gene match: 5. Unique molecular identifiers tagged the TCRbeta library. TCRdb redid the calling of the PCR reads with MiXCR, one entry per CDR3 protein. The top ten hold approximately 30% of the sample, which has about a million distinct CDR3 sequences, less than 30% seen once. The chain uses TRBV20-1 and TRBJ2-5; TRBD1 matches at 12 bases. The source of this sequence is a boy younger than two who had a stem cell transplant for SCID, so the T cells may come from the graft donor. Sequenced material: PBMCs, mostly from graft donor cells, taken 360 days after TCRalphabeta/CD19-depleted stem cell transplant. The CDR3 coding sequence is TGCAGTGCTAGAGCCGGGACAGGGGGCCGGGAGACCCAGTACTTC. Its translation: CSARAGTGGRETQYF.